This T cell receptor (beta chain) was profiled in a study of cytomegalovirus exposure and HLA in healthy donors. This PCR relied on a set of 60 Vbeta primers and 13 Jbeta primers. Here immunoSEQ multiplex PCR was the method, and the copy in TCRdb shows in-frame clones only, minus some. Of fewer than 200,000 clones detected, approximately 71% appear once; the ten largest clones hold about 1.6%. This receptor was obtained from a girl between 5 and 17 years old in good health and CMV-seronegative. Sequenced: PBMCs.

The CDR3 is CASSTGQEETQYF. The CDR3, as DNA: TGTGCCAGTAGTACGGGACAGGAAGAGACCCAGTACTTC. The chain combines TRBV19 with TRBJ2-5, with 8 nucleotides matching TRBD1. With V trimmed by 4 bases and J by 3 bases, 1 base remained unmatched. CDR3 size: 13 residues. Germline V lookup: CDR1 LNHDA, CDR2 SQIVND (reference sequence).